This T cell receptor beta chain was sequenced in a study of T cell repertoires in cytomegalovirus infection. This clonotype was observed at least ten times. Its antigen is unknown. In TCRdb, the reads were re-called with MiXCR into one record per CDR3 protein. The data hold 900,000 to 950,000 distinct CDR3 sequences, with less than 35% observed a single time. V was cut by 0 bases and J by 2 bases, with 8 bases left in between. The V gene's germline CDR1 is SGHVS and CDR2 FNYEAQ. The CDR3 has 16 amino acids. This specimen was cultured CD8+ T cells from PBMCs, taken from culture after CMV antigen stimulation. The receptor comes from a human donor in good health (CMV status not recorded). Some clones in this sample may be carry-over from other donors' samples. The rearrangement uses TRBV7-6 and TRBJ2-6; the D call may be TRBD1 or TRBD2 (5 bases each). The DNA for the CDR3 is TGTGCCAGCAGCTTAGCGCTGGGGGCTGGGGCCAACGTCCTGACTTTC. It is translated as CASSLALGAGANVLTF.